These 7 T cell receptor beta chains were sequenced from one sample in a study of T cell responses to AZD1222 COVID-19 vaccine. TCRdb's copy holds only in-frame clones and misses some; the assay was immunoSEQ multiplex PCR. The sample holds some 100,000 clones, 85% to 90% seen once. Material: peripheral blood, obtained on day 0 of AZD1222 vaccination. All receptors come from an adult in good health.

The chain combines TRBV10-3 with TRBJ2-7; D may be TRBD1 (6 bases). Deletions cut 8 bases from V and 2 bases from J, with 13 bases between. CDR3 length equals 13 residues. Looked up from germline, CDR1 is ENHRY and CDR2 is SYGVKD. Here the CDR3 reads CAIGQNPTYEQYF. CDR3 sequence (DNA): TGTGCCATCGGACAGAATCCGACCTACGAGCAGTACTTC.

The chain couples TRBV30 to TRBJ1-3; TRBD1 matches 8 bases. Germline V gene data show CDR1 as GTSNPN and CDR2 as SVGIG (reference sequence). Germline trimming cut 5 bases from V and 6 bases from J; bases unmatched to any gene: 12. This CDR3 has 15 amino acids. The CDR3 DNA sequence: TGTGCCTGGTTAACTCCGGGACAGGCAGTAAACACCATATATTTT. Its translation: CAWLTPGQAVNTIYF. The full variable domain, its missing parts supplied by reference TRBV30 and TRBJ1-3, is SQTIHQWPATLVQPVGSPLSLECTVEGTSNPNLYWYRQAAGRGLQLLFYSVGIGQISSEVPQNLSASRPQDRQFILSSKKLLLSDSGFYLCAWLTPGQAVNTIYFGEGSWLTVV.

The CDR3 region is CASSLGSDYEQYF. The CDR3 DNA is TGTGCCAGCAGCTTAGGTTCGGACTACGAGCAGTACTTC. The genes are TRBV7-8 and TRBJ2-7; D is unresolved. V shed 1 base and J shed 3 bases, with 7 bases lying between them. Germline assignment: CDR1 SGHVS and CDR2 FQNEAQ. The CDR3 has 13 residues.

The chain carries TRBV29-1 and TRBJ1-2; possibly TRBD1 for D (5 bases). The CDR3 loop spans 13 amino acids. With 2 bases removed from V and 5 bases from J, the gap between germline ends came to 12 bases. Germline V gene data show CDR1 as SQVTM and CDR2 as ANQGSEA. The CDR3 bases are TGCAGCGTTGAATCCCCAGACAGATATGGCTACACCTTC. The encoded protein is CSVESPDRYGYTF.

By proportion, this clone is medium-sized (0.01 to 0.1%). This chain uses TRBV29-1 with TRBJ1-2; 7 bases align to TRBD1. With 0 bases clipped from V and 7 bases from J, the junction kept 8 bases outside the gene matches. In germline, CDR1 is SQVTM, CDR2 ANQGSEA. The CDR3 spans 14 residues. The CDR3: CSVEDRQGLTGYTF. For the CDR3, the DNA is TGCAGCGTTGAAGATCGACAGGGTTTAACTGGCTACACCTTC.

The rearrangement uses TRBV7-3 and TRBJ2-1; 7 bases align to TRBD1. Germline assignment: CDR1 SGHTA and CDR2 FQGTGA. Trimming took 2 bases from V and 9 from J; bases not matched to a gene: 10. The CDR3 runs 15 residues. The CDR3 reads CASSLETGYRSEQFF. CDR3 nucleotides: TGTGCCAGCAGCTTAGAGACAGGGTATAGGAGTGAGCAGTTCTTC.

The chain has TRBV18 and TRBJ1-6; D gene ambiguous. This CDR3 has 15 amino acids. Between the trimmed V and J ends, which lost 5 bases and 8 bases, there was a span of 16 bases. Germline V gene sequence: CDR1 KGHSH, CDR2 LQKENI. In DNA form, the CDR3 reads TGTGCCAGCTCAGAGGGCGAGACGATTTATTCACCCCTCCACTTT. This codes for CASSEGETIYSPLHF.